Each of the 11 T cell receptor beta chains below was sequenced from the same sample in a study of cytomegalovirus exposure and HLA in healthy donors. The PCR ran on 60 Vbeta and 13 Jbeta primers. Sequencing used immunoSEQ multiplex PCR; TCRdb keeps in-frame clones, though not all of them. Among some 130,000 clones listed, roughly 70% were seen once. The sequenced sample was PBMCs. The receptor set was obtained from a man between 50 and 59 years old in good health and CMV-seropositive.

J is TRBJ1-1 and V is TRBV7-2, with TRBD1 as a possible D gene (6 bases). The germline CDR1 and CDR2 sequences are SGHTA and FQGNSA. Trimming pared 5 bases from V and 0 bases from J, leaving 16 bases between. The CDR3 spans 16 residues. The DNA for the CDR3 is TGTGCCAGCAGCGCCCAGGGGTATAGGCTGAACACTGAAGCTTTCTTT. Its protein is CASSAQGYRLNTEAFF.

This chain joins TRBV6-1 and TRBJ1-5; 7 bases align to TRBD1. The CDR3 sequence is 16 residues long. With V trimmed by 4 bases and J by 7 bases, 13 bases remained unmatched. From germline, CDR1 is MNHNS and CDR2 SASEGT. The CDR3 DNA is TGTGCCAGCAGTGCCCAGAGGACAGGATCCTTCCAGCCCCAGCATTTT. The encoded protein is CASSAQRTGSFQPQHF.

CDR3: CASSLGQSYNEQFF. CDR3 DNA sequence: TGTGCCAGCAGCCTCGGACAGTCCTACAATGAGCAGTTCTTC. J is TRBJ2-1 and V is TRBV7-9; perhaps TRBD1 as D (6 bases). V lost 5 bases, J lost 1 base, and 9 bases lay in between. The CDR3 loop spans 14 amino acids. Germline CDR1 and CDR2: SEHNR and FQNEAQ (reference sequence). Variable domain in full (rest from reference TRBV7-9 and TRBJ2-1): DTGVSQNPRHKITKRGQNVTFRCDPISEHNRLYWYRQTLGQGPEFLTYFQNEAQLEKSRLLSDRFSAERPKGSFSTLEIQRTEQGDSAMYLCASSLGQSYNEQFFGPGTRLTVL.

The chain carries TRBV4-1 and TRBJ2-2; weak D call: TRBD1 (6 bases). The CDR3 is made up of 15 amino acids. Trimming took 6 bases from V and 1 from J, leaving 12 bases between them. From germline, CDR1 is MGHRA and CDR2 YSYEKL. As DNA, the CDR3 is TGCGCCAGCAGTCTGGGACAACAGAACACCGGGGAGCTGTTTTTT. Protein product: CASSLGQQNTGELFF.

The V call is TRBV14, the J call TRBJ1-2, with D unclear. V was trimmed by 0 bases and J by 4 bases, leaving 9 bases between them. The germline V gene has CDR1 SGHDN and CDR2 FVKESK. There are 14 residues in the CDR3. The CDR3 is CASSQDQAPYGYTF. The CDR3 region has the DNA TGTGCCAGCAGCCAAGACCAGGCCCCCTATGGCTACACCTTC. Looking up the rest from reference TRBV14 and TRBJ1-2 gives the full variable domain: EAGVTQFPSHSVIEKGQTVTLRCDPISGHDNLYWYRRVMGKEIKFLLHFVKESKQDESGMPNNRFLAERTGGTYSTLKVQPAELEDSGVYFCASSQDQAPYGYTFGSGTRLTVV.

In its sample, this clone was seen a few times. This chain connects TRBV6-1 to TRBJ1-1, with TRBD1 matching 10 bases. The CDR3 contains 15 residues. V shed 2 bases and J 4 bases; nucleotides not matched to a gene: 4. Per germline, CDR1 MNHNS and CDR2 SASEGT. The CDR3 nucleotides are TGTGCCAGCAGTGAAAGGACAGGGGGGCGCACTGAAGCTTTCTTT. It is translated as CASSERTGGRTEAFF.

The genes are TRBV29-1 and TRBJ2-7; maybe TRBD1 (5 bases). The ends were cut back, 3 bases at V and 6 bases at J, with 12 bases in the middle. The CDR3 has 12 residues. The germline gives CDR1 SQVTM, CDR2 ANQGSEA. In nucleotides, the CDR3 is TGCAGCGTTGATCTTGGACACGTCGAGCAGTACTTC. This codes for CSVDLGHVEQYF.

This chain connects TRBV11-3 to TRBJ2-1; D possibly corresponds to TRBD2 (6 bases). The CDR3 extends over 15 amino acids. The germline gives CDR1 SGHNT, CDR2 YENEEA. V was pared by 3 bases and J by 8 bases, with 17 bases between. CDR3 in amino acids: CASSLAGGAGDEQFF. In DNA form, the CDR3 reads TGTGCCAGCAGCTTGGCTGGCGGGGCTGGGGATGAGCAGTTCTTC.

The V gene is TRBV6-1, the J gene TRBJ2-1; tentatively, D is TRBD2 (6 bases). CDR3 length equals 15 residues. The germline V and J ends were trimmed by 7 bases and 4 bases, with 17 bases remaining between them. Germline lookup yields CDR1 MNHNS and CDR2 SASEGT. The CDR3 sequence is CASTAWRGSYNEQFF. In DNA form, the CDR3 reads TGTGCCAGCACTGCGTGGAGGGGTTCTTACAATGAGCAGTTCTTC.

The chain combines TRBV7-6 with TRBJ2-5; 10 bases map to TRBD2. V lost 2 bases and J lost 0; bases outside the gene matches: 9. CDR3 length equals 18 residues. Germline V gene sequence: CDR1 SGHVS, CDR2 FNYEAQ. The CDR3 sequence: CASSLKRGGQRYQETQYF. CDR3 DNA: TGTGCCAGCAGCTTAAAGCGGGGGGGCCAAAGGTACCAAGAGACCCAGTACTTC. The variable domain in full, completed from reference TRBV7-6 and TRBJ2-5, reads GAGVSQSPRYKVTKRGQDVALRCDPISGHVSLYWYRQALGQGPEFLTYFNYEAQQDKSGLPNDRFSAERPEGSISTLTIQRTEQRDSAMYRCASSLKRGGQRYQETQYFGPGTRLLVL.

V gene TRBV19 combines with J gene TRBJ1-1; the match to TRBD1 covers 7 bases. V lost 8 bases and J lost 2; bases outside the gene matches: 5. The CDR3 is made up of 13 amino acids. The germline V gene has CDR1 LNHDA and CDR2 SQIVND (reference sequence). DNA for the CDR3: TGTGCCAGTCATCGGGACAGAAACACTGAAGCTTTCTTT. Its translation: CASHRDRNTEAFF.